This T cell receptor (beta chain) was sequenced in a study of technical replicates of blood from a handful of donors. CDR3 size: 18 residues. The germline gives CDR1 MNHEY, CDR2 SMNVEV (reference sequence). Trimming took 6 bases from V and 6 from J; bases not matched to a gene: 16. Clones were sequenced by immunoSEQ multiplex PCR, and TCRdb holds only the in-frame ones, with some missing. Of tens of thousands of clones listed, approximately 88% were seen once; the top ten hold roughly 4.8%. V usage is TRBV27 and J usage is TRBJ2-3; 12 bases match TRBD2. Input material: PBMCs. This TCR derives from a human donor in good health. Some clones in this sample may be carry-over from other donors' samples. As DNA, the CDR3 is TGTGCCAGCAGCCGGGGGATGTCTAGCGGGGGGGTATCGGATACGCAGTATTTT. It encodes CASSRGMSSGGVSDTQYF.